The T cell receptor beta chain under discussion was sequenced for a study of siplizumab effects on memory and regulatory T cells. Study-level points and caveats: Alloreactive CD4+ clones that could be mapped were on average 68.8% Treg-derived with siplizumab, against roughly 27% in controls. An assignable phenotype, naive or memory, was missing from roughly 76-95% of proliferating CD4+ or CD8+ clones. Tregs proliferating in siplizumab cultures lacked confirmation of their suppressive function. Naive T cells appeared more varied than memory cells and looked like key alloresponse contributors.

Comment on this clone: The antigen is undetermined.

The method was immunoSEQ multiplex PCR; TCRdb's version includes in-frame clones alone and lacks a portion of them. The sample lists tens of thousands of clones, roughly nine tenths occurring once. With 2 bases removed from V and 2 bases from J, the gap between germline ends came to 13 bases. Germline lookup yields CDR1 MNHEY and CDR2 SVGAGI. This CDR3 region has 16 residues. V usage is TRBV6-5 and J usage is TRBJ2-1, with D perhaps TRBD1 (6 bases). This sequence originates from a human donor in good health. Specimen: naive CD8+ T cells sorted from blood. CDR3 residues: CASSYTFGDTYNEQFF. CDR3 bases: TGTGCCAGCAGTTACACCTTTGGGGACACCTACAATGAGCAGTTCTTC.